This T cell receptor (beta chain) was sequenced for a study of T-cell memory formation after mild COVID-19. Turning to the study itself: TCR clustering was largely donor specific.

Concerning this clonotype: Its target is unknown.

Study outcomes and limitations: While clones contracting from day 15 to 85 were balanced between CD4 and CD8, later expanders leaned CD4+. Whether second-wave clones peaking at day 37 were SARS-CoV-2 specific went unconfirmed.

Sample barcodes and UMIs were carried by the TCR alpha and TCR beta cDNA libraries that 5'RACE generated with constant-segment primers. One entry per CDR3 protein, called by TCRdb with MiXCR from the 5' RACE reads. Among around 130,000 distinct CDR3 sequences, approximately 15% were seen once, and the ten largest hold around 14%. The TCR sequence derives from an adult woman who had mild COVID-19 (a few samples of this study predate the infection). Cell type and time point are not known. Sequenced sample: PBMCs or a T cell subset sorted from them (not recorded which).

The CDR3 nucleotides are TGTGCCAGCAGTCAGGACAGAAACACCGGGGAGCTGTTTTTT. Protein: CASSQDRNTGELFF. The chain couples TRBV2 to TRBJ2-2, with D possibly matching TRBD1 (6 bases). V was clipped by 5 bases and J by 2 bases, with 9 bases between them. CDR1 and CDR2 from the germline V gene are SNHLY and FYNNEI. The length of the CDR3 is 14 residues. The variable domain in full, completed from reference TRBV2 and TRBJ2-2, reads EPEVTQTPSHQVTQMGQEVILRCVPISNHLYFYWYRQILGQKVEFLVSFYNNEISEKSEIFDDQFSVERPDGSNFTLKIRSTKLEDSAMYFCASSQDRNTGELFFGEGSRLTVL.